Detailed here is one T cell receptor (beta chain). Its antigen is still unknown. Germline V gene lookup returns CDR1 SGHAT and CDR2 FQDESV (reference sequence). Between the trimmed V and J ends, which lost 1 base and 2 bases, there was a span of 9 bases. The CDR3 has 14 amino acids. This specimen belongs to a study of T cell responses to AZD1222 COVID-19 vaccine. Study details: It was second doses at about 4 or about 12 weeks that were pooled. Overall study findings and caveats: Targeting of unmutated variant regions was reportedly seen in nearly half of spike-specific TCRs. Just a handful of AZD1222 recipients tested seropositive at baseline.

Generated by immunoSEQ multiplex PCR, the TCRdb table keeps only in-frame clones and is missing some. The data hold under 95,000 clones, with over 70% observed a single time. The material sequenced was peripheral blood, taken on day 0 of AZD1222 vaccination. The chain uses TRBV11-1 and TRBJ2-7, with D unresolved. This receptor was obtained from an adult in good health. The DNA for the CDR3 is TGTGCCAGCAGCTTAGGTCCGATTCCCTACGAGCAGTACTTC. Translation gives CASSLGPIPYEQYF.